The 5 T cell receptor beta chains listed next were all sequenced from one sample in a study of blood T cells in healthy people across ages. A J-beta primer mix and a sample-barcoded 5' primer were used in a second PCR of roughly 7 to 12 cycles. One entry per CDR3 protein, called by TCRdb with MiXCR from the 5' RACE reads. Of 2 million or so distinct CDR3 sequences in the sample, 49% were seen once. Material: blood. The receptor set was obtained from a woman aged 40-49 years in good health.

This chain uses TRBV28 with TRBJ2-7; D might be TRBD1 (5 bases). The CDR3 runs 13 residues. The germline V gene has CDR1 MDHEN and CDR2 SYDVKM. V lost 10 bases and J lost 1, with 14 bases in between. The CDR3 region is CATGQPLSYEQYF. The CDR3 bases are TGTGCCACCGGACAACCCTTATCCTACGAGCAGTACTTC. The complete variable domain, with remaining parts taken from reference TRBV28 and TRBJ2-7, reads DVKVTQSSRYLVKRTGEKVFLECVQDMDHENMFWYRQDPGLGLRLIYFSYDVKMKEKGDIPEGYSVSREKKERFSLILESASTNQTSMYLCATGQPLSYEQYFGPGTRLTVT.

This chain joins TRBV28 and TRBJ2-1, with D perhaps being TRBD1 or TRBD2 (5 bases each). V was cut by 11 bases and J by 7 bases, with 18 bases left in between. Per the germline V gene, CDR1 is MDHEN and CDR2 is SYDVKM. This CDR3 region has 13 residues. This CDR3 reads CAGGVTGENEQFF. The DNA of the CDR3 is TGTGCCGGGGGTGTTACGGGCGAGAATGAGCAGTTCTTC.

The chain recombines TRBV6-2 or TRBV6-3 with TRBJ2-7, with 7 positions matching TRBD1. Unmatched junction bases numbered 14, after V lost 10 bases and J lost 5 bases. From germline, CDR1 is MNHEY and CDR2 SVGEGT. CDR3 length: 14 residues. CDR3 protein: CAIQSGQTGHEQYF. The CDR3 DNA sequence: TGTGCCATCCAGTCTGGTCAGACAGGGCACGAGCAGTACTTC.

This chain uses TRBV7-2 with TRBJ2-7; the D gene is possibly TRBD1 (5 bases). V dropped 3 bases and J dropped 3 bases, with 12 bases sitting between them. This CDR3 spans 14 amino acids. Germline V CDR1 and CDR2: SGHTA, FQGNSA. The CDR3 coding sequence is TGTGCCAGCAGCTTGGCCCCAGGGAACTACGAGCAGTACTTC. Translating gives CASSLAPGNYEQYF.

V usage is TRBV3-1 and J usage is TRBJ2-5; D not resolved. This CDR3 region has 14 residues. The germline V gene has CDR1 LGHDT and CDR2 YNNKEL (reference sequence). V was pared by 6 bases and J by 11 bases, with 22 bases between. The CDR3 DNA is TGTGCCAGCAGTAGGGCGTTCCAAGTCCATGAGCAGTACTTC. Encoded protein: CASSRAFQVHEQYF.